This entry concerns a single T cell receptor beta chain. Its antigen is as yet unknown. This entry belongs to a study of OX40 agonist ivuxolimab in advanced cancers. Study-wide background: Ivuxolimab is a fully human IgG2 antibody that activates OX40 (CD134). Having had anti-PD-1, anti-PD-L1 or anti-CTLA-4 therapy before was allowed, and over 35% had some. Findings and limits, study-wide: CD4+ and CD8+ T cells in blood underwent clonal expansion by week 6 at 0.1 to 3.0 mg/kg.

The CDR3 extends over 16 amino acids. Germline V lookup: CDR1 SEHNR, CDR2 FQNEAQ (reference sequence). V shed 5 bases and J shed 1 base, with 15 bases lying between them. Sequenced by immunoSEQ multiplex PCR; TCRdb stores in-frame clones only, minus some. The sample holds some 35,000 clones, roughly four fifths seen once. The study sampled blood at baseline, cycle 4 day 1, and cycle 7 day 1. This chain connects TRBV7-9 to TRBJ1-5; D unresolved. Sequencing was performed on CD4+ or CD8+ T cells sorted from blood, taken in a trial of the OX40 agonist ivuxolimab. This clonotype was obtained from an adult with an advanced solid tumor such as melanoma, head and neck, liver or kidney cancer. DNA for the CDR3: TGTGCCAGCAGCCTTTCGACGGTCGGGAGCAATCAGCCCCAGCATTTT. It encodes CASSLSTVGSNQPQHF. The full variable domain, in which reference TRBV7-9 and TRBJ1-5 provide the parts outside the CDR3, is DTGVSQNPRHKITKRGQNVTFRCDPISEHNRLYWYRQTLGQGPEFLTYFQNEAQLEKSRLLSDRFSAERPKGSFSTLEIQRTEQGDSAMYLCASSLSTVGSNQPQHFGDGTRLSIL.